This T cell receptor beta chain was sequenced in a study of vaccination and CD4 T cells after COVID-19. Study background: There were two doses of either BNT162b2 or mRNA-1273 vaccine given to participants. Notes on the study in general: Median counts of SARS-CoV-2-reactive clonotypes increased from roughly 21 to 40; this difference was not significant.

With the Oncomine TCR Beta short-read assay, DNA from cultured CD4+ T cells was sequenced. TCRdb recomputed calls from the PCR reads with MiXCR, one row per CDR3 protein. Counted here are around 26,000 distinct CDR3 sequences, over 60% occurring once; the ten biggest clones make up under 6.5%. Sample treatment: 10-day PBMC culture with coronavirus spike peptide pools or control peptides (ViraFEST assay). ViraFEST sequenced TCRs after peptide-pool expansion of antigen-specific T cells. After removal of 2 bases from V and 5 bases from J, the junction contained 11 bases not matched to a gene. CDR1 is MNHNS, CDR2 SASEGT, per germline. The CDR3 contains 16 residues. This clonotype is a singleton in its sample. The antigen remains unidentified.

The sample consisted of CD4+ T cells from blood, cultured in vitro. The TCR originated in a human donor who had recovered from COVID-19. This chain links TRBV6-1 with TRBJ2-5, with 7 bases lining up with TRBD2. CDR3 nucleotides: TGTGCCAGCAGTGAACGCCCTGAGGGGAGGGGCGAGACCCAGTACTTC. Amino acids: CASSERPEGRGETQYF.